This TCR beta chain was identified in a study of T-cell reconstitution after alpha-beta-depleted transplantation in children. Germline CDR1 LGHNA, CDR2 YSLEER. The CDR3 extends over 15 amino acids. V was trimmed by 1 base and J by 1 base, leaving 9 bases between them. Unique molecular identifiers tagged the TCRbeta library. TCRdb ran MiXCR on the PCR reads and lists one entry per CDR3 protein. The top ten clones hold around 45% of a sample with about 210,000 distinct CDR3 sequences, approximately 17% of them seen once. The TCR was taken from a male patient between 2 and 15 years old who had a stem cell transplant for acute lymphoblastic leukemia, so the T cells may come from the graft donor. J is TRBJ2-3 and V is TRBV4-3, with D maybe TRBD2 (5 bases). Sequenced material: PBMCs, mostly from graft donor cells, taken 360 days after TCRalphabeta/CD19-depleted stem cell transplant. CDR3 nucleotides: TGCGCCAGCAGCCAAGGAGGGTACCGCACAGATACGCAGTATTTT. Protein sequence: CASSQGGYRTDTQYF.